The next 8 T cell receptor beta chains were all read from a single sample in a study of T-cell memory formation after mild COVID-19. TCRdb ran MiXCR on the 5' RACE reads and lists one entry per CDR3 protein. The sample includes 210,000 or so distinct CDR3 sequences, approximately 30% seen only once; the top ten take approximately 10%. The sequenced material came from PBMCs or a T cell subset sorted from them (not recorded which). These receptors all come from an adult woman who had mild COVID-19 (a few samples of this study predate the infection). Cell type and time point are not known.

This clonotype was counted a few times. CDR3 sequence (DNA): TGTGCCAGCAGTTTAAGGGGCAGGGGGAGGTCACCCCTCCACTTT. This sequence encodes CASSLRGRGRSPLHF. The J gene is TRBJ1-6, the V gene TRBV12-3 or TRBV12-4; TRBD1 agrees at 7 bases. V trimming: 2 bases; J trimming: 10 bases; junction bases outside the gene matches: 8. The CDR3 consists of 15 residues.

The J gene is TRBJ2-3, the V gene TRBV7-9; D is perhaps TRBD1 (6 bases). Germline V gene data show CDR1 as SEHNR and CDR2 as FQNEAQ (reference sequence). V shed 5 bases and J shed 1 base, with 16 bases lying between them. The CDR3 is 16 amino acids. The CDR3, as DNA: TGTGCCAGCAGCGGTGAACAGGGTTGGGGCACAGATACGCAGTATTTT. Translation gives CASSGEQGWGTDTQYF.

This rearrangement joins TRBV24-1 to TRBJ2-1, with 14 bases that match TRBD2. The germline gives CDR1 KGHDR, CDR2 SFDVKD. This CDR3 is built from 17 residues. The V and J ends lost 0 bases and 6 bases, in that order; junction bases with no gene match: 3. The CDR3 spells CATSDLRGTSGSNEQFF. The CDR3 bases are TGTGCCACCAGTGATTTGCGTGGGACTAGCGGGAGCAATGAGCAGTTCTTC.

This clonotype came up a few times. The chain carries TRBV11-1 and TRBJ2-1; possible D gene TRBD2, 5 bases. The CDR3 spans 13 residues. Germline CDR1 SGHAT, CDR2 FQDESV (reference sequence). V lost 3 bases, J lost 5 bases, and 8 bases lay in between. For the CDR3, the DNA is TGTGCCAGCAGCTTGGACGGGAACAATGAGCAGTTCTTC. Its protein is CASSLDGNNEQFF.

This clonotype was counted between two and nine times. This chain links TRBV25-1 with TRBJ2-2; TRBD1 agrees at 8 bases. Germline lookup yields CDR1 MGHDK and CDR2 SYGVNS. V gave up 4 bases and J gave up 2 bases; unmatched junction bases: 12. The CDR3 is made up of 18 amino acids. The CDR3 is CASSVFKPGQGNTGELFF. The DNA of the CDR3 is TGTGCCAGCAGTGTGTTCAAACCCGGACAGGGAAACACCGGGGAGCTGTTTTTT. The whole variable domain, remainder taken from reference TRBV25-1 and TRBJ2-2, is EADIYQTPRYLVIGTGKKITLECSQTMGHDKMYWYQQDPGMELHLIHYSYGVNSTEKGDLSSESTVSRIRTEHFPLTLESARPSHTSQYLCASSVFKPGQGNTGELFFGEGSRLTVL.

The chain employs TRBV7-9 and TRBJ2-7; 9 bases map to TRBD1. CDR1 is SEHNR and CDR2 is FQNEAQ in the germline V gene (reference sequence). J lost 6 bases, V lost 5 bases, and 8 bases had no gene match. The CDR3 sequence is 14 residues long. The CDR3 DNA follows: TGTGCCAGCAGCCTGCCGGGACAGGGTTCCGAGCAGTACTTC. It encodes CASSLPGQGSEQYF. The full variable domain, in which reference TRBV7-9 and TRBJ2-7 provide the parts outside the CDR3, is DTGVSQNPRHKITKRGQNVTFRCDPISEHNRLYWYRQTLGQGPEFLTYFQNEAQLEKSRLLSDRFSAERPKGSFSTLEIQRTEQGDSAMYLCASSLPGQGSEQYFGPGTRLTVT.

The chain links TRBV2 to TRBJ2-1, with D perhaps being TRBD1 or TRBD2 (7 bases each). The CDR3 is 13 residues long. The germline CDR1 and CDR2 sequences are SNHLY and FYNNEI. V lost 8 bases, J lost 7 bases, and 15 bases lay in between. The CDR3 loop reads CASGSQGGNEQFF. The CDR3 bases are TGTGCCAGCGGAAGTCAGGGGGGGAATGAGCAGTTCTTC.

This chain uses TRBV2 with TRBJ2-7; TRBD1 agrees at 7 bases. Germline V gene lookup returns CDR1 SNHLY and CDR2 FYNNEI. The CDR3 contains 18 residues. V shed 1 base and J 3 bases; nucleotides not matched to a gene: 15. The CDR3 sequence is CASSEEGTAPSTYYEQYF. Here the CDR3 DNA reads TGTGCCAGCAGTGAAGAGGGGACAGCCCCGTCAACATACTACGAGCAGTACTTC.